This entry lists 21 T cell receptor beta chains sequenced from one sample in a study of blood T cell repertoires in COVID-19. TCRdb's copy holds only in-frame clones and misses some; the assay was immunoSEQ multiplex PCR. The sample holds 150,000 to 200,000 clones; 80% to 90% are singletons and the top ten take 2% to 2.5%. Material: PBMCs or T cells enriched from blood (not recorded which). These TCRs come from a middle-aged woman with acute COVID-19.

The chain has TRBV2 and TRBJ1-5; the D gene is possibly TRBD1 (6 bases). Germline V gene data show CDR1 as SNHLY and CDR2 as FYNNEI. The CDR3 runs 15 residues. The V gene lost 3 bases and the J gene lost 9 bases, with 18 bases spanning the gap. As DNA, the CDR3 is TGTGCCAGCAGTGACAGGGGCAGTTACCCTTGGCCCCAGCATTTT. Translated, it gives CASSDRGSYPWPQHF.

The chain is built from TRBV11-3 and TRBJ2-2; D gene uncertain. Germline loops: CDR1 SGHNT, CDR2 YENEEA. V was pared by 3 bases and J by 5 bases, with 7 bases between. This CDR3 is 13 amino acids long. The DNA of the CDR3 is TGTGCCAGCAGCTTCCCCGGGACCGGGGAGCTGTTTTTT. Encoded protein: CASSFPGTGELFF.

This rearrangement joins TRBV5-1 to TRBJ2-7; no definite D call. CDR3 length: 13 residues. Germline V lookup: CDR1 SGHRS, CDR2 YFSETQ. With 6 bases removed from V and 3 bases from J, the gap between germline ends came to 13 bases. The CDR3 DNA follows: TGCGCCAGCACCCCGACGCCAGGCTACGAGCAGTACTTC. Translation gives CASTPTPGYEQYF.

The J gene is TRBJ1-2, the V gene TRBV25-1; no firm D call. Germline lookup yields CDR1 MGHDK and CDR2 SYGVNS. V dropped 3 bases and J dropped 7 bases, with 15 bases sitting between them. CDR3 length equals 14 residues. The CDR3 region has the DNA TGTGCCAGCAGTGATCGGTATGGTCCAAGTGGCTACACCTTC. Its translation is CASSDRYGPSGYTF.

The chain couples TRBV2 to TRBJ2-1; TRBD2 matches at 11 bases. The germline V gene encodes CDR1 SNHLY and CDR2 FYNNEI. CDR3 length: 15 residues. Trimming took 5 bases from V and 4 from J; bases not matched to a gene: 4. CDR3 DNA sequence: TGTGCCAGCAGTTCTCTAGCGGGGGGATACAATGAGCAGTTCTTC. Encoded protein: CASSSLAGGYNEQFF.

V gene TRBV21-1 combines with J gene TRBJ2-7; the table's D gene call, TRBD1, was not cross checked with the DNA. TRBV21-1 is deemed a pseudogene. This CDR3 is built from 15 residues. Written as DNA, the CDR3 is TGTGCCAGCAGCTTAACAGGGTTAGTCTCCTACGAGCAGTACTTC. This gives the protein CASSLTGLVSYEQYF.

The gene calls are TRBV7-6 and TRBJ2-1, with TRBD2 identical over 9 bases. V shed 0 bases and J 7 bases; nucleotides not matched to a gene: 7. CDR1 is SGHVS, CDR2 FNYEAQ, per germline. The length of the CDR3 is 16 residues. CDR3 bases: TGTGCCAGCAGCTTAGCTTCTAGCGGGGCGGGGAATGAGCAGTTCTTC. Its translation: CASSLASSGAGNEQFF.

The chain uses TRBV30 and TRBJ1-1; maybe TRBD1 (6 bases). The V gene lost 4 bases and the J gene lost 1 base, with 10 bases spanning the gap. CDR1 is GTSNPN and CDR2 is SVGIG in the germline V gene (reference sequence). This CDR3 comprises 13 residues. The CDR3 reads CAWMGQPNTEAFF. CDR3 nucleotide sequence: TGTGCCTGGATGGGACAACCGAACACTGAAGCTTTCTTT. Drawing the rest from reference TRBV30 and TRBJ1-1, the complete variable domain is SQTIHQWPATLVQPVGSPLSLECTVEGTSNPNLYWYRQAAGRGLQLLFYSVGIGQISSEVPQNLSASRPQDRQFILSSKKLLLSDSGFYLCAWMGQPNTEAFFGQGTRLTVV.

The J gene is TRBJ1-3, the V gene TRBV30, with D possibly TRBD1 on 5 matching bases. Germline V lookup: CDR1 GTSNPN, CDR2 SVGIG (reference sequence). Deletions cut 0 bases from V and 0 bases from J, with 9 bases between. CDR3 size: 15 residues. CDR3 coding DNA: TGTGCCTGGAGTGTGGGACTCAGCTCTGGAAACACCATATATTTT. Its translation: CAWSVGLSSGNTIYF.

This sequence joins TRBV28 and TRBJ1-4, with D hard to call. The CDR3 contains 15 residues. CDR1 is MDHEN and CDR2 is SYDVKM in the germline V gene. Trimming left V 5 bases short and J 0 bases short, with 10 bases between. The CDR3 DNA sequence: TGTGCCAGCAGTCAAACAGAAGCAACTAATGAAAAACTGTTTTTT. The encoded protein is CASSQTEATNEKLFF.

This chain links TRBV5-1 with TRBJ2-7; possibly TRBD2 for D (5 bases). V gave up 2 bases and J gave up 3 bases, with 12 bases separating them. This CDR3 has 14 amino acids. Germline CDR1 reads SGHRS; CDR2 reads YFSETQ. DNA of the CDR3: TGCGCCAGCAGCTTTCAGCAAGGGAGCTACGAGCAGTACTTC. It yields the protein CASSFQQGSYEQYF.

There are a few counts of this clone. This chain joins TRBV7-8 and TRBJ1-1, with TRBD1 as a possible D gene (6 bases). V lost 4 bases to trimming and J lost 0 bases, with 9 bases between them. Per germline, CDR1 SGHVS and CDR2 FQNEAQ. This CDR3 region has 14 residues. CDR3 sequence: CASSSDSLNTEAFF. The CDR3 region has the DNA TGTGCCAGCAGCTCGGACAGCTTGAACACTGAAGCTTTCTTT.

In nucleotides, the CDR3 is TGCGCCAGCAGCCCTATGATCGCAGGGATGGGCACTGAAGCTTTCTTT. It specifies CASSPMIAGMGTEAFF. The chain carries TRBV4-1 and TRBJ1-1; possibly TRBD1 for D (5 bases). Germline V CDR1 and CDR2: MGHRA, YSYEKL. V lost 4 bases to trimming and J lost 4 bases, with 19 bases between them. CDR3 length: 16 amino acids.

The genes are TRBV5-1 and TRBJ1-2; 9 nucleotides align to TRBD1. This CDR3 is built from 13 residues. The V and J ends lost 4 bases and 6 bases, in that order; junction bases with no gene match: 4. The germline gives CDR1 SGHRS, CDR2 YFSETQ. The CDR3 coding sequence is TGCGCCAGCAGCGTCGGACAGGGGAATGGCTACACCTTC. Amino acid sequence: CASSVGQGNGYTF.

The V and J genes are TRBV5-1 and TRBJ2-2; 7 nucleotides align to TRBD2. CDR1 SGHRS and CDR2 YFSETQ come from the germline V gene. The junction had 8 bases not matched to a gene; V was cut back by 3 bases and J by 0 bases. This CDR3 has 17 residues. CDR3 amino acids: CASSSLISGANTGELFF. The DNA for the CDR3 is TGCGCCAGCAGCTCGCTTATCAGCGGGGCGAACACCGGGGAGCTGTTTTTT.

The chain recombines TRBV9 with TRBJ1-4, with D possibly TRBD1 on 5 matching bases. Germline CDR1 SGDLS, CDR2 YYNGEE. CDR3 length: 12 amino acids. Trimming left V 4 bases short and J 7 bases short, with 8 bases between. The CDR3 DNA sequence: TGTGCCAGCAGCTCAGGGTCTGAAAAACTGTTTTTT. Translated: CASSSGSEKLFF. Drawing the rest from reference TRBV9 and TRBJ1-4, the complete variable domain is DSGVTQTPKHLITATGQRVTLRCSPRSGDLSVYWYQQSLDQGLQFLIQYYNGEERAKGNILERFSAQQFPDLHSELNLSSLELGDSALYFCASSSGSEKLFFGSGTQLSVL.

This chain uses TRBV5-1 with TRBJ2-5; 9 bases map to TRBD1. Per germline, CDR1 SGHRS and CDR2 YFSETQ. There are 14 residues in the CDR3. V lost 4 bases, J lost 5 bases, and 6 bases stayed unmatched. Here the CDR3 reads CASSLGTGIETQYF. DNA of the CDR3: TGCGCCAGCAGCCTAGGGACAGGGATTGAGACCCAGTACTTC.

The chain links TRBV4-1 to TRBJ2-7; D may be TRBD1 (6 bases). The CDR3 sequence is 14 residues long. Trimming left V 4 bases short and J 5 bases short, with 15 bases between. The germline V gene encodes CDR1 MGHRA and CDR2 YSYEKL. In nucleotides, the CDR3 is TGCGCCAGCAGCCGCGGTCTGGGGGCGGACGAGCAGTACTTC. It is translated as CASSRGLGADEQYF.

The chain couples TRBV7-9 to TRBJ2-1; 10 nucleotides match TRBD2. The CDR3 runs to 17 residues. Germline V gene lookup returns CDR1 SEHNR and CDR2 FQNEAQ (reference sequence). V gave up 1 base and J gave up 2 bases; unmatched junction bases: 5. CDR3 nucleotides: TGTGCCAGCAGCTTAGTTAGGACTAGCGGAACCTACAATGAGCAGTTCTTC. This translates into CASSLVRTSGTYNEQFF.

CDR3 DNA sequence: TGTGCCAGTAGTCCTACGCAGGGGGCCACCGGGGAGCTGTTTTTT. Amino acids: CASSPTQGATGELFF. The chain employs TRBV19 and TRBJ2-2; the match to TRBD1 covers 8 bases. The CDR3 is made up of 15 amino acids. CDR1 and CDR2 (germline): LNHDA, SQIVND (reference sequence). V trimming: 5 bases; J trimming: 4 bases; junction bases outside the gene matches: 6.

The chain combines TRBV5-6 with TRBJ2-2, with 7 bases lining up with TRBD2. The CDR3 length is 18 residues. The germline CDR1 and CDR2 sequences are SGHDT and YYEEEE. The junction had 15 bases not matched to a gene; V was cut back by 1 base and J by 6 bases. In nucleotides, the CDR3 is TGTGCCAGCAGCTTGTGGGGGGTCCCGGCGGGAGAGGCCGGGGAGCTGTTTTTT. It specifies CASSLWGVPAGEAGELFF.